This T cell receptor (beta chain) was retrieved from a study of molecular identifiers for immune sequencing clone quantification. The CDR3 covers 13 residues. In germline, CDR1 is GTSNPN, CDR2 SVGIG (reference sequence). V gave up 5 bases and J gave up 5 bases, with 16 bases separating them. Via MiXCR, TCRdb re-called the PCR reads, giving one row per CDR3 protein. Here the sample spans hundreds of thousands of distinct CDR3 sequences, about 25% being singletons. This clonotype occurred many times. This TCR was sampled from a human donor in good health. Some libraries in this study had Jurkat cell RNA spiked in. Sequencing used naive CD8+ T cells from blood, with Jurkat cell RNA spiked in. Regarding subset: FACS-sorted CD8+CD4-CCR7+CD45RA+ naive T cells. The chain recombines TRBV30 with TRBJ2-7; D is possibly TRBD2 (5 bases). The CDR3 nucleotides are TGTGCCTGGGGCGACGGGGTAGGCCACGAGCAGTACTTC. Translating it yields CAWGDGVGHEQYF.